These 20 T cell receptor beta chains share one sample of origin, sequenced in a study of T cells after yellow fever vaccination. TCRdb reprocessed the 5' RACE reads via MiXCR and lists one record per CDR3 protein. Altogether 350,000 to 450,000 distinct CDR3 sequences are present, around 19% being singletons, with the ten largest covering about a sixth. The source material was PBMCs, sampled before the yellow fever booster vaccination. Every receptor here comes from a man in his late teens or twenties who received the YFV17D yellow fever vaccine.

The chain recombines TRBV7-2 with TRBJ1-1; 8 bases are a match to TRBD1. The J segment lost 10 bases and the V segment lost 0 bases, leaving 4 bases of the junction unmatched. Germline loops: CDR1 SGHTA, CDR2 FQGNSA. The CDR3 extends over 13 amino acids. CDR3 DNA: TGTGCCAGCAGCTTAGCACGACAGGGGATAGCTTTCTTT. It is translated as CASSLARQGIAFF.

This clonotype turned up a few times. This chain links TRBV29-1 with TRBJ2-5; D is perhaps TRBD1 (5 bases). Germline lookup yields CDR1 SQVTM and CDR2 ANQGSEA. This CDR3 is 14 amino acids long. V lost 6 bases and J 5 bases, leaving 19 bases between the germline ends. CDR3 in amino acids: CSVQLPTARETQYF. Written as DNA, the CDR3 is TGCAGCGTCCAATTGCCGACAGCCCGGGAGACCCAGTACTTC. The full variable domain, in which reference TRBV29-1 and TRBJ2-5 provide the parts outside the CDR3, is SAVISQKPSRDICQRGTSLTIQCQVDSQVTMMFWYRQQPGQSLTLIATANQGSEATYESGFVIDKFPISRPNLTFSTLTVSNMSPEDSSIYLCSVQLPTARETQYFGPGTRLLVL.

This clonotype was detected only once. The chain couples TRBV7-6 to TRBJ2-1; D not certain. Per the germline V gene, CDR1 is SGHVS and CDR2 is FNYEAQ. This CDR3 is built from 14 residues. The V end was cut by 3 bases, the J end by 4 bases, with 10 bases between. CDR3 nucleotides: TGTGCCAGCAGCTTCGGGCGGCTTTACAATGAGCAGTTCTTC. Translated: CASSFGRLYNEQFF.

The rearrangement links TRBV5-5 to TRBJ1-5; D gene ambiguous. The germline V gene encodes CDR1 SGHKS and CDR2 YYEKEE (reference sequence). The CDR3 contains 16 residues. The V end lost 4 bases, the J end lost 6 bases, and 20 bases lay between the germline ends. CDR3 sequence (DNA): TGTGCCAGCAGCGAATCCGCCTGGGTCTCCGTTCAGCCCCAGCATTTT. This translates into CASSESAWVSVQPQHF.

The V and J genes are TRBV10-3 and TRBJ2-7; D not certain. The CDR3 consists of 12 residues. The ends were cut back, 2 bases at V and 6 bases at J, with 8 bases in the middle. Germline values: CDR1 ENHRY, CDR2 SYGVKD. The CDR3 reads CAISESVGEQYF. Here the CDR3 DNA reads TGTGCCATCAGTGAGAGTGTAGGCGAGCAGTACTTC.

The V gene is TRBV6-6, the J gene TRBJ2-7, with a possible D match to TRBD1 (5 bases). V was pared by 2 bases and J by 4 bases, with 6 bases between. This CDR3 has 12 amino acids. CDR1 MNHNY and CDR2 SVGAGI come from the germline V gene (reference sequence). The CDR3 nucleotides are TGTGCCAGCAGTTACACAGGATACGAGCAGTACTTC. Its translation is CASSYTGYEQYF.

This rearrangement joins TRBV18 to TRBJ2-7; no reliable D call. CDR3 length equals 12 residues. V was trimmed by 3 bases and J by 3 bases, leaving 6 bases between them. The germline V gene has CDR1 KGHSH and CDR2 LQKENI. Written as DNA, the CDR3 is TGTGCCAGCTCACCGGCGGACTACGAGCAGTACTTC. It translates to CASSPADYEQYF.

The chain is built from TRBV9 and TRBJ2-7; D gene ambiguous. The CDR3 totals 10 residues. Germline values: CDR1 SGDLS, CDR2 YYNGEE. The V gene lost 5 bases and the J gene lost 4 bases, with 4 bases spanning the gap. The CDR3 spells CASSSYEQYV. Here the CDR3 DNA reads TGTGCCAGCAGTAGTTACGAGCAGTACGTC.

The chain has TRBV20-1 and TRBJ1-3; D remains unclear. This CDR3 comprises 16 residues. The ends were cut back, 4 bases at V and 2 bases at J, with 18 bases in the middle. CDR1 is DFQATT, CDR2 SNEGSKA, per germline (reference sequence). This CDR3 is CSAKKPGPATGNTIYF. The CDR3, as DNA: TGCAGTGCTAAGAAGCCCGGGCCAGCCACTGGAAACACCATATATTTT.

The chain couples TRBV7-9 to TRBJ1-2; tentatively, D is TRBD1 (6 bases). Germline V gene sequence: CDR1 SEHNR, CDR2 FQNEAQ (reference sequence). The CDR3 length is 14 residues. Trimming removed 3 bases from V and 7 bases from J, with 15 bases in between. Written as DNA, the CDR3 is TGTGCCAGCAGCTTGGCGGGGGCCCCAAGTGGCTACACCTTC. Translation: CASSLAGAPSGYTF.

This clonotype came up a few times. The chain couples TRBV10-3 to TRBJ2-3; 11 bases agree with TRBD1. Unmatched junction bases numbered 3, after V lost 2 bases and J lost 5 bases. The germline CDR1 and CDR2 sequences are ENHRY and SYGVKD. The CDR3 totals 15 residues. The CDR3 loop reads CAISELGQGGDTQYF. CDR3 DNA sequence: TGTGCCATCAGTGAGCTGGGACAGGGGGGAGATACGCAGTATTTT.

CDR3 sequence reads: CASSLSRLAGTDTQYF. The CDR3 DNA reads as TGTGCCAGCAGCTTATCTAGACTAGCGGGGACAGATACGCAGTATTTT. The V call is TRBV7-9, the J call TRBJ2-3; 11 bases are shared with TRBD2. V lost 2 bases to trimming and J lost 3 bases; unmatched junction nucleotides: 4. Germline CDR1 and CDR2: SEHNR and FQNEAQ (reference sequence). The CDR3 spans 16 residues.

The chain carries TRBV5-1 and TRBJ2-6; no clear D gene. Germline-derived CDR1 and CDR2 are SGHRS and YFSETQ. CDR3 length: 13 amino acids. The V and J ends lost 4 bases and 9 bases respectively, with 11 bases between them. For the CDR3, the DNA is TGCGCCAGCAGCCCCGCCATGGTCAACGTCCTGACTTTC. Protein product: CASSPAMVNVLTF.

The gene calls are TRBV12-3 or TRBV12-4 and TRBJ2-3; 7 bases align to TRBD2. After removal of 6 bases from V and 1 base from J, the junction contained 13 bases not matched to a gene. The CDR3 totals 17 residues. CDR3 in amino acids: CASSYRGGGVGTDTQYF. For the CDR3, the DNA is TGTGCCAGCAGCTACCGAGGCGGGGGTGTCGGCACAGATACGCAGTATTTT.

The chain combines TRBV10-3 with TRBJ1-6, with 9 bases lining up with TRBD1. The germline V gene encodes CDR1 ENHRY and CDR2 SYGVKD. J was trimmed by 14 bases and V by 10 bases; bases with no gene match: 12. The CDR3 loop spans 13 amino acids. The CDR3 loop is CATLQGAQETLHF. Written as DNA, the CDR3 is TGTGCCACCCTACAGGGGGCCCAAGAGACCCTCCACTTT.

This clonotype was counted a few times. The J gene is TRBJ2-1, the V gene TRBV7-3; perhaps TRBD2 as D (6 bases). Germline loops: CDR1 SGHTA, CDR2 FQGTGA. The V gene lost 5 bases and the J gene lost 4 bases, with 15 bases spanning the gap. The CDR3 runs 15 residues. The CDR3 spells CASSLGSAGYNEQFF. CDR3 in DNA: TGTGCCAGCAGCCTCGGGAGCGCGGGGTACAATGAGCAGTTCTTC.

The V and J genes are TRBV10-3 and TRBJ2-7, with unresolved D. Germline CDR1 is ENHRY and CDR2 is SYGVKD. The CDR3 contains 12 residues. Trimming shortened V by 5 bases and J by 3 bases, and 8 bases separated the two germline ends. CDR3 DNA sequence: TGTGCCATCAGTTCCGGGCTCTACGAGCAGTACGTC. Protein product: CAISSGLYEQYV.

This clonotype appeared a few times. For the CDR3, the DNA is TGTGCCAGCAGCTTATACTCGAGGAACACTGAAGCTTTCTTT. Amino acids: CASSLYSRNTEAFF. The V gene is TRBV7-9, the J gene TRBJ1-1, with D hard to call. V lost 2 bases and J lost 1, with 8 bases in between. CDR1 is SEHNR and CDR2 is FQNEAQ in the germline V gene (reference sequence). This CDR3 spans 14 amino acids.

The chain employs TRBV2 and TRBJ2-7, with 9 bases matching TRBD1. From germline, CDR1 is SNHLY and CDR2 FYNNEI. J was trimmed by 5 bases and V by 6 bases; bases with no gene match: 8. The CDR3 has 14 residues. CDR3 coding DNA: TGTGCCAGCAGGGGGGGACAGGGAGGAAACGAGCAGTACTTC. Protein: CASRGGQGGNEQYF. Variable domain in full (rest from reference TRBV2 and TRBJ2-7): EPEVTQTPSHQVTQMGQEVILRCVPISNHLYFYWYRQILGQKVEFLVSFYNNEISEKSEIFDDQFSVERPDGSNFTLKIRSTKLEDSAMYFCASRGGQGGNEQYFGPGTRLTVT.

The sample holds a few counts of this clonotype. The chain links TRBV5-1 to TRBJ2-7; no firm D call. Deletions cut 2 bases from V and 0 bases from J, with 9 bases between. The germline V gene has CDR1 SGHRS and CDR2 YFSETQ. This CDR3 comprises 14 residues. The CDR3: CASSFFGGSYEQYF. The DNA for the CDR3 is TGCGCCAGCAGCTTCTTCGGTGGCTCCTACGAGCAGTACTTC.